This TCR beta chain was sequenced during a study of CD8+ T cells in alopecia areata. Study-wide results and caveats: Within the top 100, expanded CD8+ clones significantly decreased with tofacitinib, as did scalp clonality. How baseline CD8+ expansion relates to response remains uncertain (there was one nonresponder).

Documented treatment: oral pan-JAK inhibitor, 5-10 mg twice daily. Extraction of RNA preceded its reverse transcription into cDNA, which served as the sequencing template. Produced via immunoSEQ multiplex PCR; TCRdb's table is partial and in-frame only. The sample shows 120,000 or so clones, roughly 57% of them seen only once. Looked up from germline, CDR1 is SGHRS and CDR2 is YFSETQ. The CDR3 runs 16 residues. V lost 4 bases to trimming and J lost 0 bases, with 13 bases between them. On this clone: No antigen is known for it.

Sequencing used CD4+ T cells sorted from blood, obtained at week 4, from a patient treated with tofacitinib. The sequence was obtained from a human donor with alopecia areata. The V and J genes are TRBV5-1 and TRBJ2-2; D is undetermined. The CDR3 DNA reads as TGCGCCAGCAGCCCACTGTCCGCTACGAACACCGGGGAGCTGTTTTTT. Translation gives CASSPLSATNTGELFF.